The 24 T cell receptor beta chains below all came from one sample that was sequenced in a study of identical twins. A single record per CDR3 protein comes from TCRdb applying MiXCR to the 5' RACE reads. The data contain 200,000 to 250,000 distinct CDR3 sequences, around 6.8% of them singletons. The same specimen was also included in a second study, on yellow fever vaccine responses in identical twins.

Specimen: memory (CD45RO+) T cells sorted from blood. The receptors come from a woman younger than 30 in good health.

This chain connects TRBV4-3 to TRBJ2-5; 10 nucleotides agree with TRBD2. The length of the CDR3 is 16 residues. The trim removed 0 bases at V and 2 bases at J, leaving 3 bases unmatched. The germline CDR1 and CDR2 sequences are LGHNA and YSLEER. CDR3 protein: CASSQEMTSGQETQYF. CDR3 DNA sequence: TGCGCCAGCAGCCAAGAGATGACTAGCGGGCAAGAGACCCAGTACTTC.

The chain combines TRBV18 with TRBJ2-3; TRBD2 matches 9 bases. The length of the CDR3 is 19 residues. Germline V gene data show CDR1 as KGHSH and CDR2 as LQKENI. The J segment lost 2 bases and the V segment lost 2 bases, leaving 14 bases of the junction unmatched. The chain's CDR3 is CASSPRGPSGAAVTDTQYF. The CDR3, as DNA: TGTGCCAGCTCACCAAGAGGGCCTAGCGGGGCCGCGGTCACAGATACGCAGTATTTT.

This clonotype showed up many times. The genes are TRBV9 and TRBJ2-2; D is possibly TRBD2 (6 bases). The V and J ends lost 3 bases and 2 bases respectively, with 11 bases between them. The CDR3 consists of 15 residues. CDR1 and CDR2 from the germline V gene are SGDLS and YYNGEE. CDR3 bases: TGTGCCAGCAGCGAAACTAGCCCCAACACCGGGGAGCTGTTTTTT. Residues: CASSETSPNTGELFF. Supplemented by reference TRBV9 and TRBJ2-2, the full variable domain reads DSGVTQTPKHLITATGQRVTLRCSPRSGDLSVYWYQQSLDQGLQFLIQYYNGEERAKGNILERFSAQQFPDLHSELNLSSLELGDSALYFCASSETSPNTGELFFGEGSRLTVL.

The chain joins TRBV30 to TRBJ2-2; 12 nucleotides agree with TRBD2. The CDR3 extends over 15 amino acids. With V trimmed by 4 bases and J by 4 bases, 4 bases remained unmatched. Germline CDR1 GTSNPN, CDR2 SVGIG (reference sequence). The CDR3 is CAWTSGRAFTGELFF. The CDR3 DNA is TGTGCCTGGACTAGCGGGAGGGCCTTCACCGGGGAGCTGTTTTTT.

The genes are TRBV27 and TRBJ2-2; D may be TRBD1 or TRBD2 (5 bases each). The CDR3 is 15 residues long. Germline CDR1 reads MNHEY; CDR2 reads SMNVEV (reference sequence). V lost 7 bases to trimming and J lost 4 bases, with 16 bases between them. The DNA of the CDR3 is TGTGCCAGCATGGCGAGGGACCGACCCACCGGGGAGCTGTTTTTT. Residues: CASMARDRPTGELFF.

In its sample, this clonotype was seen many times. The gene calls are TRBV5-1 and TRBJ2-1; D gene uncertain. CDR1 SGHRS and CDR2 YFSETQ come from the germline V gene. Trimming shortened V by 5 bases and J by 7 bases, and 16 bases separated the two germline ends. The CDR3 runs to 14 residues. CDR3 amino acids: CASRLAIVGNEQFF. DNA for the CDR3: TGCGCCAGCAGATTAGCCATTGTGGGGAATGAGCAGTTCTTC.

This chain uses TRBV14 with TRBJ2-5; D unclear. V gave up 0 bases and J gave up 6 bases, with 11 bases separating them. Germline lookup yields CDR1 SGHDN and CDR2 FVKESK. This CDR3 has 14 amino acids. CDR3 DNA sequence: TGTGCCAGCAGCCAAGATTTGGCCGTCCAGACCCAGTACTTC. Residues: CASSQDLAVQTQYF.

The chain couples TRBV4-3 to TRBJ2-2; possibly TRBD2 for D (5 bases). Germline V lookup: CDR1 LGHNA, CDR2 YSLEER. The CDR3 is made up of 15 amino acids. Trimming stripped 0 bases from V and 6 bases from J, with 11 bases between. CDR3 sequence: CASSQDPLVAGELFF. CDR3 coding DNA: TGCGCCAGCAGCCAAGACCCACTAGTGGCCGGGGAGCTGTTTTTT.

This clonotype was observed a few times. The CDR3 DNA follows: TGTGCCTGGGACAGGGGAGGGAACATTCAGTACTTC. It yields the protein CAWDRGGNIQYF. The chain is built from TRBV30 and TRBJ2-4; possible D gene TRBD1, 8 bases. CDR3 size: 12 residues. V lost 5 bases to trimming and J lost 7 bases, with 12 bases between them. The V gene's germline CDR1 is GTSNPN and CDR2 SVGIG (reference sequence).

This clonotype was recorded many times. The V call is TRBV27, the J call TRBJ2-2; no reliable D call. CDR1 MNHEY and CDR2 SMNVEV come from the germline V gene (reference sequence). V was shortened by 4 bases and J by 1 base, with 13 bases between the two germline ends. This CDR3 contains 16 residues. Here the CDR3 DNA reads TGTGCCAGCAGTTCTGGGCGGAGCCTGAACACCGGGGAGCTGTTTTTT. Encoded protein: CASSSGRSLNTGELFF.

This clonotype was observed at least ten times. The chain is built from TRBV7-9 and TRBJ2-1, with D unclear. Germline V gene data show CDR1 as SEHNR and CDR2 as FQNEAQ (reference sequence). With 5 bases removed from V and 8 bases from J, the gap between germline ends came to 7 bases. The CDR3 is 11 amino acids. CDR3 DNA sequence: TGTGCCAGCAGCCATAGCCATGAGCAGTTCTTC. As protein: CASSHSHEQFF.

This clonotype was detected many times. The chain employs TRBV12-3 or TRBV12-4 and TRBJ1-6, with D unresolved. V lost 4 bases, J lost 9 bases, and 16 bases lay in between. The CDR3 spans 15 residues. The CDR3 loop reads CASSSRVLIGSPLHF. The DNA of the CDR3 is TGTGCCAGCAGTTCGAGGGTATTGATCGGTTCACCCCTCCACTTT.

This clonotype was recorded at least ten times. The gene calls are TRBV20-1 and TRBJ2-1; 8 nucleotides line up with TRBD2. The germline V gene has CDR1 DFQATT and CDR2 SNEGSKA (reference sequence). Trimming at V came to 4 bases and at J to 6 bases, leaving 14 bases not matched to a gene. The CDR3 is 16 residues long. For the CDR3, the DNA is TGCAGTGCTAAGAACCCGGGAGGGCGGAATCTCAATGAGCAGTTCTTC. Its protein product is CSAKNPGGRNLNEQFF.

This clonotype has at least ten counts. The junction departs from the called germline gene at one end, perhaps through a read error. This chain uses TRBV15 with TRBJ2-7; D remains unclear. The CDR3 covers 8 residues. The germline gives CDR1 LNHNV, CDR2 YYDKDF (reference sequence). CDR3 nucleotide sequence: TGTGCCACCAGCAGAGGTTTATTC. Its protein product is CATSRGLF.

In its sample, this clonotype was seen many times. The rearrangement uses TRBV5-1 and TRBJ1-1; D unresolved. Germline V lookup: CDR1 SGHRS, CDR2 YFSETQ. This CDR3 has 14 amino acids. Deletions cut 1 base from V and 2 bases from J, with 9 bases between. For the CDR3, the DNA is TGCGCCAGCAGCTTGTTGCCAGACAACACTGAAGCTTTCTTT. The encoded protein is CASSLLPDNTEAFF.

The CDR3 DNA reads TGTGCCAGTGGGCCCCGCTACACAGATACGCAGTATTTT. Encoded protein: CASGPRYTDTQYF. The chain recombines TRBV6-2 or TRBV6-3 with TRBJ2-3; D remains ambiguous. CDR3 length equals 13 residues. Germline values: CDR1 MNHEY, CDR2 SVGEGT. V was pared by 9 bases and J by 2 bases, with 12 bases between.

This clonotype was counted ten times or more. This rearrangement joins TRBV29-1 to TRBJ2-3; D perhaps matches TRBD2 (5 bases). This CDR3 comprises 15 residues. V shed 3 bases and J shed 2 bases, with 15 bases lying between them. The germline V gene encodes CDR1 SQVTM and CDR2 ANQGSEA. CDR3 in DNA: TGCAGCGTTGAGGGCTCGGGGAGCGACACAGATACGCAGTATTTT. It translates to CSVEGSGSDTDTQYF.

A few counts support this clonotype. This chain links TRBV12-3 or TRBV12-4 with TRBJ2-7; D possibly uses TRBD1 or TRBD2 (6 bases each). V was shortened by 5 bases and J by 7 bases, with 27 bases between the two germline ends. This CDR3 comprises 17 residues. The CDR3 loop reads CASSPPRTGAPAREQYF. The CDR3 DNA is TGTGCCAGCAGTCCCCCCAGGACGGGGGCCCCCGCGCGGGAGCAGTACTTC.

This clonotype was seen at least ten times. This chain uses TRBV6-4 with TRBJ2-5; D is perhaps TRBD1 or TRBD2 (6 bases each). CDR3 length equals 14 residues. V lost 4 bases and J lost 4, with 13 bases in between. Germline CDR1 and CDR2: MRHNA and SNTAGT. CDR3 in amino acids: CASSVGGGTETQYF. The CDR3 DNA sequence: TGTGCCAGCAGTGTTGGAGGGGGGACAGAGACCCAGTACTTC.

This clonotype was seen at least ten times. This chain links TRBV4-1 with TRBJ2-7; tentatively, D is TRBD1 (5 bases). The length of the CDR3 is 15 residues. The germline V gene has CDR1 MGHRA and CDR2 YSYEKL. Trimming took 5 bases from V and 4 from J, leaving 18 bases between them. The DNA for the CDR3 is TGCGCCAGCAGCTCCGGCGCAGGGTCGAGGTACGAGCAGTACTTC. It is translated as CASSSGAGSRYEQYF.

This clonotype was picked up a small number of times. J is TRBJ1-4 and V is TRBV27; 8 nucleotides align to TRBD1. Germline V gene lookup returns CDR1 MNHEY and CDR2 SMNVEV (reference sequence). V gave up 4 bases and J gave up 1 base; unmatched junction bases: 5. The CDR3 contains 16 residues. CDR3 loop: CASSSTGVGTNEKLFF. The CDR3 DNA follows: TGTGCCAGCAGTTCGACAGGGGTCGGAACTAATGAAAAACTGTTTTTT.

This clonotype was observed a few times. This chain connects TRBV27 to TRBJ2-1; TRBD2 might be the D (6 bases). V was cut by 6 bases and J by 4 bases, with 25 bases left in between. This CDR3 has 18 amino acids. CDR1 MNHEY and CDR2 SMNVEV come from the germline V gene (reference sequence). CDR3: CASSPDFPGVVRYNEQFF. In nucleotides, the CDR3 is TGTGCCAGCAGCCCGGACTTTCCGGGAGTCGTCAGATACAATGAGCAGTTCTTC.

The chain joins TRBV29-1 to TRBJ1-5; 8 bases agree with TRBD1. V lost 6 bases and J lost 3; bases outside the gene matches: 7. In germline, CDR1 is SQVTM, CDR2 ANQGSEA. The CDR3 consists of 14 residues. The CDR3 protein is CSVAATGDNQPQHF. The CDR3 DNA is TGCAGCGTCGCCGCGACAGGGGACAATCAGCCCCAGCATTTT.

The sample holds a few counts of this clonotype. V and J are TRBV6-1 and TRBJ2-7; tentatively, D is TRBD1 (6 bases). The CDR3 sequence is 17 residues long. Germline lookup yields CDR1 MNHNS and CDR2 SASEGT. V was pared by 2 bases and J by 2 bases, with 19 bases between. CDR3 in amino acids: CASSEPRPQTGTYEQYF. CDR3 sequence (DNA): TGTGCCAGCAGTGAACCCAGACCTCAGACAGGTACCTACGAGCAGTACTTC.